The 28 T cell receptor beta chains reported below all come from one sample, sequenced in a study of T cell repertoires in aging, cancer and after chemotherapy. Multiplex touch-down PCR with TRB-A/B primers amplified rearranged V-D-J TRB sequences. TCRdb independently ran MiXCR on the multiplex PCR reads; one entry per CDR3 protein. The sample holds some 2,900 distinct CDR3 sequences; around 20% are singletons and the top ten take 3% to 3.5%. Amplification of TCR beta used genomic DNA extracted from peripheral blood. Sequences were obtained from blood. These receptors originate from a human donor with a solid tumor.

A few counts support this clonotype. This chain uses TRBV6-5 with TRBJ1-1; D not resolved. V lost 7 bases to trimming and J lost 5 bases, with 20 bases between them. The CDR3 loop spans 15 amino acids. The germline gives CDR1 MNHEY, CDR2 SVGAGI. The CDR3 protein is CASTNGGFSRTEAFF. In DNA form, the CDR3 reads TGTGCCAGCACTAACGGCGGGTTTTCAAGGACTGAAGCTTTCTTT.

The chain carries TRBV14 and TRBJ1-2; TRBD1 matches at 9 bases. Germline V gives CDR1 SGHDN, CDR2 FVKESK. The CDR3 has 18 residues. V shed 3 bases and J 0 bases; nucleotides not matched to a gene: 11. CDR3 residues: CASSHLSPGTGSNYGYTF. The CDR3 nucleotides are TGTGCCAGCAGCCACCTAAGCCCCGGGACAGGGTCTAACTATGGCTACACCTTC.

This chain uses TRBV12-3 or TRBV12-4 with TRBJ2-7; no clear D. The germline V and J ends were trimmed by 3 bases and 3 bases, with 3 bases remaining between them. The CDR3 spans 11 residues. CDR3 in DNA: TGTGCCAGCAGTTTTAACTACGAGCAGTACTTC. Translated, it gives CASSFNYEQYF.

This clonotype is classed as medium-sized. The chain joins TRBV30 to TRBJ1-2; 8 bases are a match to TRBD1. Germline-derived CDR1 and CDR2 are GTSNPN and SVGIG (reference sequence). The length of the CDR3 is 14 residues. V gave up 4 bases and J gave up 6 bases; unmatched junction bases: 10. The DNA of the CDR3 is TGTGCCTGGACCCGGACAGGGTCGGAGGATGGCTACACCTTC. It encodes CAWTRTGSEDGYTF.

Relative to its sample, this clonotype is medium-sized. The rearrangement links TRBV19 to TRBJ2-3; 9 bases fit TRBD2. J was trimmed by 3 bases and V by 3 bases; bases with no gene match: 10. CDR1 LNHDA and CDR2 SQIVND come from the germline V gene (reference sequence). The CDR3 contains 17 residues. This CDR3 is CASSIASGGIRTDTQYF. For the CDR3, the DNA is TGTGCCAGTAGTATCGCCAGCGGGGGGATACGGACAGATACGCAGTATTTT.

V gene TRBV20-1 combines with J gene TRBJ1-4; the D is unclear. This CDR3 spans 15 amino acids. Between the trimmed V and J ends, which lost 0 bases and 0 bases, there was a span of 8 bases. Germline V lookup: CDR1 DFQATT, CDR2 SNEGSKA (reference sequence). The CDR3 reads CSAREGAATNEKLFF. The CDR3 nucleotides are TGCAGTGCTAGAGAGGGTGCCGCAACTAATGAAAAACTGTTTTTT.

As DNA, the CDR3 is TGTGCCAGTAGCAGCCTAGCGGGGGTGGGCACAGATACGCAGTATTTT. This gives the protein CASSSLAGVGTDTQYF. The chain combines TRBV19 with TRBJ2-3; 10 nucleotides match TRBD2. Germline V CDR1 and CDR2: LNHDA, SQIVND (reference sequence). V was pared by 6 bases and J by 1 base, with 7 bases of the junction left unmatched. The CDR3 runs 16 residues.

This clonotype qualifies as medium-sized. This chain links TRBV20-1 with TRBJ2-5; 8 bases map to TRBD1. With 6 bases clipped from V and 3 bases from J, the junction kept 12 bases outside the gene matches. Germline V gene sequence: CDR1 DFQATT, CDR2 SNEGSKA (reference sequence). This CDR3 contains 15 residues. The DNA of the CDR3 is TGCAGTGCCCGACGACGACAGGGGACGGAAGAGACCCAGTACTTC. This gives the protein CSARRRQGTEETQYF.

This clonotype counts as medium-sized. CDR3 DNA: TGTGCCAGCAGCTTGGGCGAAGGTCGCTCTGGAAACACCATATATTTT. Amino acid sequence: CASSLGEGRSGNTIYF. The rearrangement joins TRBV7-6 to TRBJ1-3; D uncertain. Germline-derived CDR1 and CDR2 are SGHVS and FNYEAQ. V gave up 3 bases and J gave up 0 bases, with 12 bases separating them. The CDR3 loop spans 16 amino acids.

The chain couples TRBV5-1 to TRBJ2-5; the match to TRBD2 covers 7 bases. Unmatched junction bases numbered 12, after V lost 4 bases and J lost 9 bases. Germline V gene lookup returns CDR1 SGHRS and CDR2 YFSETQ. The CDR3 length is 14 residues. CDR3 loop: CASSAAPSGRAQYF. The CDR3 DNA sequence: TGCGCCAGCAGCGCCGCCCCTAGCGGAAGGGCCCAGTACTTC.

This clonotype has just one count. This chain joins TRBV20-1 and TRBJ2-1; 12 bases are shared with TRBD2. The V gene end was trimmed by 5 bases and the J gene end by 8 bases; junction bases not matched to a gene: 10. The germline V gene encodes CDR1 DFQATT and CDR2 SNEGSKA (reference sequence). The CDR3 has 15 amino acids. CDR3 DNA sequence: TGCAGTGCTGGTAGGCTAGCGGGGGGGCTCGATGAGCAGTTCTTC. It is translated as CSAGRLAGGLDEQFF.

Within the sample, this clonotype is medium-sized. The V and J genes are TRBV7-2 and TRBJ2-5; D unresolved. The V gene lost 1 base and the J gene lost 6 bases, with 3 bases spanning the gap. Germline V CDR1 and CDR2: SGHTA, FQGNSA. CDR3 length equals 11 residues. The DNA for the CDR3 is TGTGCCAGCAGCTTAGACCAGACCCAGTACTTC. This translates into CASSLDQTQYF.

This clonotype has just a few counts. The rearrangement links TRBV12-3 or TRBV12-4 to TRBJ1-2; D is perhaps TRBD1 (5 bases). Trimming left V 6 bases short and J 2 bases short, with 13 bases between. The CDR3 consists of 14 residues. CDR3 sequence (DNA): TGTGCCAGCAGACCCTCTGGGGGGAACTATGGCTACACCTTC. This gives the protein CASRPSGGNYGYTF.

This clonotype was seen only a few times. V usage is TRBV7-2 and J usage is TRBJ2-2; 15 positions match TRBD2. The CDR3 covers 17 residues. Germline assignment: CDR1 SGHTA and CDR2 FQGNSA. V shed 4 bases, J shed 5 bases, and the junction held 5 bases outside the gene matches. CDR3 nucleotides: TGTGCCAGCAGCTGGGGACTAGCGGGGGGAGGGACCGGGGAGCTGTTTTTT. Amino acids: CASSWGLAGGGTGELFF.

The chain links TRBV2 to TRBJ1-2; maybe TRBD1 (5 bases). CDR1 and CDR2 (germline): SNHLY, FYNNEI. V was trimmed by 6 bases and J by 4 bases, leaving 12 bases between them. The CDR3 runs to 13 residues. The CDR3 sequence is CASRRGESYGYTF. The CDR3 coding sequence is TGTGCCAGCAGAAGGGGAGAGAGCTATGGCTACACCTTC. Complete variable domain (other parts from reference TRBV2 and TRBJ1-2): EPEVTQTPSHQVTQMGQEVILRCVPISNHLYFYWYRQILGQKVEFLVSFYNNEISEKSEIFDDQFSVERPDGSNFTLKIRSTKLEDSAMYFCASRRGESYGYTFGSGTRLTVV.

The V gene is TRBV4-3, the J gene TRBJ2-2; no definite D call. The CDR3 has 14 residues. Trimming cost V 7 bases and J 2 bases, with 11 bases left between them. Per germline, CDR1 LGHNA and CDR2 YSLEER. The CDR3 here is CASTSLVNTGELFF. CDR3 in DNA: TGCGCCAGCACCTCCCTCGTAAACACCGGGGAGCTGTTTTTT.

The V and J genes are TRBV4-3 and TRBJ1-2; no clear D. Looked up from germline, CDR1 is LGHNA and CDR2 is YSLEER. The CDR3 is 14 residues long. V shed 0 bases and J shed 8 bases, with 13 bases lying between them. The CDR3 is CASSQDRALAGYTF. CDR3 sequence (DNA): TGCGCCAGCAGCCAAGATCGGGCCCTCGCGGGCTACACCTTC.

The table lists this clonotype with a few counts. This CDR3 reads CAISGGGPRETQYF. The CDR3 DNA reads TGTGCCATCAGTGGGGGGGGGCCAAGAGAGACCCAGTACTTC. The V and J genes are TRBV10-3 and TRBJ2-5; TRBD2 is a possible D gene (7 bases). The CDR3 has 14 amino acids. Trimming took 4 bases from V and 4 from J, leaving 13 bases between them. Germline assignment: CDR1 ENHRY and CDR2 SYGVKD.

This clonotype was found a few times. The CDR3 DNA is TGTGCCAGCAGCCAACTAGCAGGGTACACAGATACGCAGTATTTT. The encoded protein is CASSQLAGYTDTQYF. V gene TRBV14 combines with J gene TRBJ2-3; D may be TRBD1 or TRBD2 (5 bases each). There are 15 residues in the CDR3. Germline V lookup: CDR1 SGHDN, CDR2 FVKESK. V was clipped by 2 bases and J by 2 bases, with 11 bases between them.

This clonotype was seen a few times. CDR3 nucleotide sequence: TGTGCTAGTGGTTTGGTAGTGGACAGGGTCACTGGAAACACCATATATTTT. This translates into CASGLVVDRVTGNTIYF. V gene TRBV12-5 combines with J gene TRBJ1-3, with 8 bases fitting TRBD1. Germline values: CDR1 LGHNT, CDR2 FRNRAP. The CDR3 has 17 residues. The V and J ends lost 0 bases and 2 bases, in that order; junction bases with no gene match: 6. Supplemented by reference TRBV12-5 and TRBJ1-3, the full variable domain reads DARVTQTPRHKVTEMGQEVTMRCQPILGHNTVFWYRQTMMQGLELLAYFRNRAPLDDSGMPKDRFSAEMPDATLATLKIQPSEPRDSAVYFCASGLVVDRVTGNTIYFGEGSWLTVV.

This clonotype was observed a few times. The chain couples TRBV28 to TRBJ1-1; D might be TRBD1 (6 bases). Deletions cut 8 bases from V and 1 base from J, with 17 bases between. Germline V gene data show CDR1 as MDHEN and CDR2 as SYDVKM. This CDR3 region has 15 residues. The CDR3 nucleotides are TGTGCCAGCTATCAACCGCAGGGGTGGAACACTGAAGCTTTCTTT. It translates to CASYQPQGWNTEAFF.

Within the sample, this clonotype is large. The V gene is TRBV19, the J gene TRBJ1-2; 8 positions agree with TRBD1. With V trimmed by 5 bases and J by 6 bases, 5 bases remained unmatched. The CDR3 length is 13 residues. Germline V gene lookup returns CDR1 LNHDA and CDR2 SQIVND (reference sequence). The CDR3 DNA follows: TGTGCCAGTAGTGTCCGGACAGGGAATGGCTACACCTTC. It is translated as CASSVRTGNGYTF.

A single count supports this clonotype. The chain joins TRBV4-1 to TRBJ2-4; TRBD2 matches 13 bases. The ends lost 1 base at V and 8 bases at J; junction bases unmatched: 2. The germline V gene encodes CDR1 MGHRA and CDR2 YSYEKL. This CDR3 spans 15 amino acids. CDR3 protein: CASSQGTSGGDIQYF. CDR3 coding DNA: TGCGCCAGCAGCCAAGGGACTAGCGGGGGTGACATTCAGTACTTC.

V and J are TRBV4-3 and TRBJ2-1, with 9 bases aligning to TRBD1. Germline CDR1 LGHNA, CDR2 YSLEER. CDR3 size: 16 residues. Germline trimming cut 5 bases from V and 6 bases from J; bases unmatched to any gene: 11. Here the CDR3 reads CASSSSGGQGGNEQFF. In nucleotides, the CDR3 is TGCGCCAGCAGCTCATCGGGGGGACAGGGTGGCAATGAGCAGTTCTTC.

This clonotype was detected a few times. The chain couples TRBV7-9 to TRBJ1-1; the D gene is possibly TRBD1 (5 bases). V was pared by 2 bases and J by 8 bases, with 18 bases between. Germline CDR1 reads SEHNR; CDR2 reads FQNEAQ (reference sequence). The CDR3 has 15 residues. CDR3 coding DNA: TGTGCCAGCAGCTTACTCCGCGCCGGGGCGATCGAAGCTTTCTTT. This encodes CASSLLRAGAIEAFF.

This clonotype is categorized as medium-sized. The chain couples TRBV27 to TRBJ1-1; 7 nucleotides line up with TRBD1. Unmatched junction bases numbered 10, after V lost 5 bases and J lost 1 base. This CDR3 region has 16 residues. Germline lookup yields CDR1 MNHEY and CDR2 SMNVEV (reference sequence). CDR3 residues: CASSPEGAGRNTEAFF. The DNA for the CDR3 is TGTGCCAGCAGTCCCGAGGGGGCGGGAAGGAACACTGAAGCTTTCTTT.

The table lists this clonotype with a few counts. The chain employs TRBV28 and TRBJ2-7, with 10 bases fitting TRBD1. The CDR3 totals 15 residues. J gave up 7 bases and V 2 bases, and 8 bases lay outside the gene matches. CDR1 is MDHEN, CDR2 SYDVKM, per germline. For the CDR3, the DNA is TGTGCCAGCAGTTTACCCGGGACAGGGGACTCTGAGCAGTACTTC. Protein product: CASSLPGTGDSEQYF. The variable domain in full, with the rest retrieved from reference TRBV28 and TRBJ2-7, is DVKVTQSSRYLVKRTGEKVFLECVQDMDHENMFWYRQDPGLGLRLIYFSYDVKMKEKGDIPEGYSVSREKKERFSLILESASTNQTSMYLCASSLPGTGDSEQYFGPGTRLTVT.

The chain couples TRBV20-1 to TRBJ1-5; 10 nucleotides line up with TRBD1. CDR1 is DFQATT, CDR2 SNEGSKA, per germline (reference sequence). This CDR3 spans 14 amino acids. Unmatched junction bases numbered 4, after V lost 3 bases and J lost 5 bases. CDR3 loop: CSASPGTGDQPQHF. For the CDR3, the DNA is TGCAGTGCTAGTCCCGGGACAGGGGATCAGCCCCAGCATTTT.